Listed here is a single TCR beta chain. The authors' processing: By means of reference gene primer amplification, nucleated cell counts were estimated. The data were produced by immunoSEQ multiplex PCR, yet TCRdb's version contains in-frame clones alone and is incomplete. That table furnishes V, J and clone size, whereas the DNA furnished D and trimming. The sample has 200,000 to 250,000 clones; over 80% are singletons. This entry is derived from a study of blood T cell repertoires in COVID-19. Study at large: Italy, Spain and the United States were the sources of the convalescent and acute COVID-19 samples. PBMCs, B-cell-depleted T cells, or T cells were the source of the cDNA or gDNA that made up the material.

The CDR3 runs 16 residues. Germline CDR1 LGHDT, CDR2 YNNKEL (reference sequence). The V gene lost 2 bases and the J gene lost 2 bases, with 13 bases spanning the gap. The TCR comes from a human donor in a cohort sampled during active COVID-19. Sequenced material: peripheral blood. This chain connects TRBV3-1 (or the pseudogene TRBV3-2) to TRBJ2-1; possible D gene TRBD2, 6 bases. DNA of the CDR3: TGTGCCAGCAGCCAAAAATCGCGCGGGACCTACAATGAGCAGTTCTTC. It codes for CASSQKSRGTYNEQFF.